These T cell receptor beta chains were read from a single sample in a study of a mutant IDH1 vaccine in newly diagnosed glioma. What these receptors recognize is not known. Here immunoSEQ multiplex PCR was the method, and the copy in TCRdb shows in-frame clones only, minus some. The sample lists 20,000 to 25,000 clones, roughly 86% occurring once. The specimen comprised PBMCs, sampled from a glioma patient whose treatment included an IDH1 peptide vaccine. These receptors were obtained from a man in his thirties or forties with glioma. Each CDR3 is given with its conserved first and last residue. D genes are given only for firm matches. Rows may omit the clone size; those that give it use once, few, many or a size class.

NA,TRBV18,13,NA,TRBJ1-2,TGTGCCAGCTCACCGAACCCTAACTATGGCTACACCTTC,CASSPNPNYGYTF
NA,TRBV30,13,NA,TRBJ1-3,TGTGCCTGCACAGGACACTCTGGAAACACCATATATTTT,CACTGHSGNTIYF
NA,TRBV27,15,TRBD2,TRBJ2-1,TGTGCCAGCAGTCTGCTAGCGGGAGGGTACAATGAGCAGTTCTTC,CASSLLAGGYNEQFF
few,TRBV5-1,12,NA,TRBJ1-1,TGCGCCAGCAGCTTGGATGTAACTGAAGCTTTCTTT,CASSLDVTEAFF
NA,TRBV4-1,16,TRBD2,TRBJ2-5,TGCGCCAGCAGCCGGTTAGCGGGAGGTAACCAAGAGACCCAGTACTTC,CASSRLAGGNQETQYF
NA,TRBV10-3,14,NA,TRBJ2-5,TGTGCCATCAGTGCGAAGAACTCTCAAGAGACCCAGTACTTC,CAISAKNSQETQYF
NA,TRBV5-1,18,TRBD2,TRBJ2-7,TGCGCCAGCAGCTGGGGAGCAACGGTAGCGGGGGGAACCTACGAGCAGTACTTC,CASSWGATVAGGTYEQYF
NA,TRBV7-9,15,NA,TRBJ2-3,TGTGCCAGCAACAAGGACAGGGAGGGAACAGATACGCAGTATTTT,CASNKDREGTDTQYF
NA,TRBV27,18,NA,TRBJ1-5,TGTGCCAGCAGTATCTCCGGGACAACGGGTCCTAGCAATCAGCCCCAGCATTTT,CASSISGTTGPSNQPQHF
NA,TRBV5-6,15,NA,TRBJ1-2,TGTGCCAGCAGCTTGCCCGCAGGGGACAACTATGGCTACACCTTC,CASSLPAGDNYGYTF
NA,TRBV5-3,16,NA,TRBJ2-7,TGTGCCAGAAGCTTGGAGTGGCAGATTCCCCTCTACGAGCAGTACTTC,CARSLEWQIPLYEQYF
NA,TRBV5-1,13,NA,TRBJ2-7,TGCGCCAGCAGCTTGGCCCCCCCACGCGAGCAGTACTTC,CASSLAPPREQYF
few,TRBV7-2,13,NA,TRBJ1-1,TGTGCCAGCAGCTTTTACTTGAACACTGAAGCTTTCTTT,CASSFYLNTEAFF
NA,TRBV4-2,15,NA,TRBJ1-4,TGTGCCAGCAGCCAAGATGTGGGAACTAATGAAAAACTGTTTTTT,CASSQDVGTNEKLFF
NA,TRBV19,16,NA,TRBJ2-1,TGTGCCAGTAAGGGTTGGACGCAGACGAGGTACAATGAGCAGTTCTTC,CASKGWTQTRYNEQFF
NA,TRBV6-1,15,NA,TRBJ2-7,TGTGCCAGCAGTGAGGGTAGCTATTTTGTCTACGAGCAGTACTTC,CASSEGSYFVYEQYF
NA,TRBV18,13,TRBD1,TRBJ1-1,TGTGCCAGCTCACCACCGGGGACAGGGGAAGCTTTCTTT,CASSPPGTGEAFF
NA,TRBV5-4,15,NA,TRBJ2-3,TGTGCCAGCAGCTTGGGCCAGTTAGGGACAGATACGCAGTATTTT,CASSLGQLGTDTQYF
NA,TRBV5-1,19,TRBD2,TRBJ2-2,TGCGCCAGCAGCACCTTACTAGCGGGAGGGCCACGGTTCACCGGGGAGCTGTTTTTT,CASSTLLAGGPRFTGELFF
NA,TRBV29-1,13,NA,TRBJ1-2,TGCAGCGGCATCACAGGGCCCGACTATGGCTACACCTTC,CSGITGPDYGYTF
NA,TRBV27,13,NA,TRBJ1-5,TGTGCCAGCAGTTTGCGCACGCATCAGCCCCAGCATTTT,CASSLRTHQPQHF
NA,TRBV29-1,9,NA,TRBJ2-5,TGCAGCGTTGCGGAGACCCAGTACTTC,CSVAETQYF
few,TRBV10-1,18,NA,TRBJ1-1,TGCGCCAGCCCTGCCTTTAGGGACCACTATTCACTGAACACTGAAGCTTTCTTT,CASPAFRDHYSLNTEAFF
NA,TRBV2,14,TRBD1,TRBJ1-5,TGTGCCAGCAGTGCCGACAGGGCGAATCAGCCCCAGCATTTT,CASSADRANQPQHF
NA,TRBV7-2,14,NA,TRBJ1-5,TGTGCCAGCAGCTTGGGACGGTACAATCAGCCCCAGCATTTT,CASSLGRYNQPQHF
NA,TRBV2,14,NA,TRBJ1-1,TGTGCCAGCAGTGAAGCGCGCGGGAACACTGAAGCTTTCTTT,CASSEARGNTEAFF
NA,TRBV7-2,14,NA,TRBJ2-7,TGTGCCAGCAGCTTAGCCGGTAGGGCTAGCGAGCAGTACTTC,CASSLAGRASEQYF
NA,TRBV19,11,NA,TRBJ1-2,TGTGCCAGTAGTCGACGGGGGGGCTACACCTTC,CASSRRGGYTF
once,TRBV6-1,13,NA,TRBJ1-5,TGTGCCAGCGGAAACTGGCAGGGGCAGCCCCAGCATTTT,CASGNWQGQPQHF
medium-sized,TRBV7-9,12,NA,TRBJ2-1,TGTGCCAGCAGTTCCAGGGGTAATGAGCAGTTCTTC,CASSSRGNEQFF
NA,TRBV5-4,16,TRBD1,TRBJ2-7,TGTGCCAGCAGCTCCGGGACAGGGACCCGCTCCTACGAGCAGTACTTC,CASSSGTGTRSYEQYF
NA,TRBV5-1,15,NA,TRBJ1-2,TGCGCCAGCAGCTTGTCGAATAATGCTAACTATGGCTACACCTTC,CASSLSNNANYGYTF
NA,TRBV27,14,NA,TRBJ1-3,TGTGCCAGCAGTACCACAGTCTCTGGAAACACCATATATTTT,CASSTTVSGNTIYF
once,TRBV27,16,TRBD2,TRBJ2-3,TGTGCCAGCAGGCTTCTAGCGGGAGGGCGTGCAGATACGCAGTATTTT,CASRLLAGGRADTQYF
NA,TRBV9,13,NA,TRBJ2-1,TGTGCCAGCAGCGTAGGGGACAACAATGAGCAGTTCTTC,CASSVGDNNEQFF
few,TRBV29-1,13,NA,TRBJ1-5,TGCAGCGTTCAGAGATCTAGCAATCAGCCCCAGCATTTT,CSVQRSSNQPQHF